This entry lists 10 T cell receptor beta chains sequenced from one sample in a study of cytotoxic CD8 clonotypes in ibrutinib-treated CLL. Data came from immunoSEQ multiplex PCR; TCRdb stores just in-frame clones and leaves some out. Found here are around 200,000 clones, 70% to 75% of them singletons; the top ten hold about 6.4%. This sample comprised PBMCs, obtained after 12 months of ibrutinib treatment. The receptors come from a human donor with chronic lymphocytic leukemia.

The CDR3 sequence: CASSYYRVKNTEAFF. CDR3 bases: TGTGCCAGCAGTTATTACAGGGTGAAGAACACTGAAGCTTTCTTT. The chain links TRBV6-5 to TRBJ1-1; D is possibly TRBD1 (6 bases). The V and J ends lost 3 bases and 1 base respectively, with 12 bases between them. The germline gives CDR1 MNHEY, CDR2 SVGAGI. The CDR3 length is 15 residues.

This chain connects TRBV5-1 to TRBJ1-1; D might be TRBD1 (6 bases). From germline, CDR1 is SGHRS and CDR2 YFSETQ. The CDR3 contains 16 residues. V lost 4 bases to trimming and J lost 2 bases, with 18 bases between them. The CDR3 region is CASSPRQGTLNTEAFF. DNA of the CDR3: TGCGCCAGCAGCCCACGGCAGGGGACCCTTAACACTGAAGCTTTCTTT.

This clone was picked up a small number of times. The chain joins TRBV7-2 to TRBJ2-7, with 8 bases matching TRBD2. This CDR3 comprises 15 residues. V shed 2 bases, J shed 0 bases, and the junction held 3 bases outside the gene matches. Germline V gene data show CDR1 as SGHTA and CDR2 as FQGNSA. The CDR3 nucleotides are TGTGCCAGCAGCTTAAGCAGCGGGAGCTCCTACGAGCAGTACTTC. Its translation is CASSLSSGSSYEQYF.

V usage is TRBV15 and J usage is TRBJ2-7; weak D call: TRBD1 (6 bases). Germline V gene lookup returns CDR1 LNHNV and CDR2 YYDKDF (reference sequence). Trimming stripped 0 bases from V and 7 bases from J, with 16 bases between. The CDR3 has 15 residues. The CDR3 DNA is TGTGCCACCAGCAGAGACCGGCAGGGGCGCCAAGAGCAGTACTTC. As protein: CATSRDRQGRQEQYF.

The chain combines TRBV10-1 with TRBJ1-3; no firm D call. The CDR3 runs to 14 residues. Per germline, CDR1 WNHNN and CDR2 SYGVQD (reference sequence). V lost 6 bases, J lost 0 bases, and 9 bases lay in between. The CDR3 here is CASSDGSSGNTIYF. The CDR3 DNA is TGCGCCAGCAGCGACGGGAGCTCTGGAAACACCATATATTTT.

V is TRBV19 and J is TRBJ2-4, with 8 bases lining up with TRBD1. The germline V gene encodes CDR1 LNHDA and CDR2 SQIVND (reference sequence). The V segment lost 3 bases and the J segment 5 bases; nucleotides outside the gene matches: 3. The length of the CDR3 is 14 residues. In DNA form, the CDR3 reads TGTGCCAGTAGTATCCGGACAGGGCAAAACATTCAGTACTTC. Encoded protein: CASSIRTGQNIQYF.

The chain's CDR3 is CASSLGQGDYGYTF. DNA for the CDR3: TGTGCCAGCAGCTTGGGGCAGGGGGACTATGGCTACACCTTC. This chain connects TRBV5-4 to TRBJ1-2; 7 bases align to TRBD1. This CDR3 has 14 residues. V dropped 0 bases and J dropped 3; count of bases not matched to a gene: 2. The V gene's germline CDR1 is SGHNT and CDR2 YYREEE (reference sequence).

V and J are TRBV28 and TRBJ1-1; D uncertain. Germline V gives CDR1 MDHEN, CDR2 SYDVKM. The CDR3 totals 17 residues. Deletions cut 2 bases from V and 0 bases from J, with 16 bases between. CDR3 DNA: TGTGCCAGCAGTTTAAACGGCCGCGGGTTCGTGAACACTGAAGCTTTCTTT. This gives the protein CASSLNGRGFVNTEAFF.

This clone was seen a few times. The chain employs TRBV15 and TRBJ2-5; D is perhaps TRBD1 or TRBD2 (5 bases each). Trimming pared 3 bases from V and 5 bases from J, leaving 16 bases between. The CDR3 loop spans 15 amino acids. Germline loops: CDR1 LNHNV, CDR2 YYDKDF (reference sequence). In DNA form, the CDR3 reads TGTGCCACCAGCAGGCCGGGGACCCCCGAGGAGACCCAGTACTTC. Protein sequence: CATSRPGTPEETQYF.

The V call is TRBV7-3, the J call TRBJ1-3, with D possibly TRBD1 on 6 matching bases. The germline V gene encodes CDR1 SGHTA and CDR2 FQGTGA. The CDR3 has 16 residues. Trimming removed 2 bases from V and 4 bases from J, with 15 bases in between. Written as DNA, the CDR3 is TGTGCCAGCAGCTTACATACAACAGGGTCCGGAAACACCATATATTTT. Translating it yields CASSLHTTGSGNTIYF.